The text below deals with one TCR beta chain. Preparation of the TCRbeta library was carried out with unique molecular identifiers. MiXCR, run by TCRdb on the PCR reads, gives a single entry per CDR3 protein. The table lists some 530,000 distinct CDR3 sequences, under 15% of them singletons. This sample was taken from a study of T-cell reconstitution after alpha-beta-depleted transplantation in children. V trimming: 5 bases; J trimming: 7 bases; junction bases outside the gene matches: 7. In germline, CDR1 is LNHNV, CDR2 YYDKDF (reference sequence). CDR3 length equals 15 residues. The input for sequencing was PBMCs from the stem cell graft donor, taken from the stem cell graft. The receptor was isolated from a human donor who donated a stem cell graft to a child with combined immunodeficiency. V and J are TRBV15 and TRBJ2-1, with 11 bases matching TRBD2. CDR3 sequence reads: CATSGTSGGGNEQFF. As DNA, the CDR3 is TGTGCCACCAGCGGGACTAGCGGAGGGGGGAATGAGCAGTTCTTC.